Following are 27 T cell receptor beta chains from one sample sequenced in a study of blood T cell repertoires in COVID-19. Libraries were prepared by immunoSEQ multiplex PCR; TCRdb keeps only in-frame clonotypes and omits some of them. The table has over 600,000 clones, more than 80% seen once. Sequenced input: peripheral blood. These receptors were collected from a woman aged 18-29 years with acute or convalescent COVID-19.

The CDR3 nucleotides read TGTGCCAGCAGCGACCGGGACATACTTGGCTCACCCCTCCACTTT. This translates into CASSDRDILGSPLHF. J is TRBJ1-6 and V is TRBV9, with D maybe TRBD1 (6 bases). Trimming cost V 3 bases and J 10 bases, with 17 bases left between them. Germline V CDR1 and CDR2: SGDLS, YYNGEE. This CDR3 region has 15 residues.

The rearrangement links TRBV18 to TRBJ1-2; 8 bases are shared with TRBD1. Germline trimming cut 3 bases from V and 5 bases from J; bases unmatched to any gene: 5. The CDR3 totals 14 residues. Germline V gene lookup returns CDR1 KGHSH and CDR2 LQKENI. CDR3 sequence reads: CASSPGQGRYGYTF. DNA for the CDR3: TGTGCCAGCTCACCCGGACAGGGACGATATGGCTACACCTTC.

The chain recombines TRBV6-4 with TRBJ2-2; TRBD1 matches at 7 bases. Germline CDR1 and CDR2: MRHNA and SNTAGT. Losses at the gene ends were 6 bases for V and 6 bases for J; bases not matched to a gene: 13. The CDR3 sequence is 16 residues long. The CDR3 spells CASSTGRDRESGELFF. As DNA, the CDR3 is TGTGCCAGCAGCACGGGCCGAGACAGGGAGTCCGGGGAGCTGTTTTTT.

This clone was counted between two and nine times. The J gene is TRBJ1-3, the V gene TRBV12-5, with 7 nucleotides matching TRBD1. The CDR3 loop spans 17 amino acids. Germline CDR1 LGHNT, CDR2 FRNRAP. V was pared by 9 bases and J by 0 bases, with 14 bases of the junction left unmatched. The CDR3 is CASPGQHPINSGNTIYF. The CDR3 coding sequence is TGTGCTAGCCCGGGACAGCACCCTATCAACTCTGGAAACACCATATATTTT.

The chain combines TRBV6-5 with TRBJ2-1; tentatively, D is TRBD2 (5 bases). The V and J ends lost 7 bases and 2 bases respectively, with 12 bases between them. This CDR3 has 14 residues. Germline CDR1 MNHEY, CDR2 SVGAGI. The CDR3 protein is CASTLDRAYNEQFF. As DNA, the CDR3 is TGTGCCAGCACACTAGATCGTGCCTACAATGAGCAGTTCTTC.

This chain joins TRBV3-1 (or the pseudogene TRBV3-2) and TRBJ1-2; D is unclear. The CDR3 has 15 amino acids. V was clipped by 1 base and J by 3 bases, with 12 bases between them. Germline V lookup: CDR1 LGHDT, CDR2 YNNKEL (reference sequence). CDR3 bases: TGTGCCAGCAGCCAAGCTAGCAGGCGGGACTATGGCTACACCTTC. It translates to CASSQASRRDYGYTF.

This clone has just one count. The chain joins TRBV28 to TRBJ1-1; 7 bases line up with TRBD1. Trimming took 1 base from V and 7 from J; bases not matched to a gene: 9. The V gene's germline CDR1 is MDHEN and CDR2 SYDVKM. The CDR3 loop spans 15 amino acids. The CDR3 region is CASSLSKTGHREAFF. CDR3 nucleotides: TGTGCCAGCAGTTTATCCAAGACAGGGCACCGTGAAGCTTTCTTT.

V usage is TRBV4-3 and J usage is TRBJ1-2; TRBD1 matches at 12 bases. The CDR3 extends over 15 amino acids. The germline gives CDR1 LGHNA, CDR2 YSLEER. With V trimmed by 5 bases and J by 2 bases, 3 bases remained unmatched. The CDR3 here is CASSGTGGQNYGYTF. In DNA, the CDR3 is TGCGCCAGCAGCGGGACAGGGGGCCAGAACTATGGCTACACCTTC.

V gene TRBV4-1 combines with J gene TRBJ1-2; 7 nucleotides line up with TRBD1. Losses at the gene ends were 9 bases for V and 2 bases for J; bases not matched to a gene: 3. Germline V gene lookup returns CDR1 MGHRA and CDR2 YSYEKL. The length of the CDR3 is 12 residues. The CDR3 DNA reads TGCGCCAGTATGGGACAGAACTATGGCTACACCTTC. It codes for CASMGQNYGYTF.

The CDR3 bases are TGTGCCACCAGCACCGGACAGTACTCCTACGAGCAGTACTTC. Translated: CATSTGQYSYEQYF. This chain uses TRBV15 with TRBJ2-7, with D maybe TRBD1 (6 bases). Germline V gene sequence: CDR1 LNHNV, CDR2 YYDKDF (reference sequence). CDR3 length equals 14 residues. V dropped 4 bases and J dropped 0 bases, with 10 bases sitting between them.

This chain links TRBV15 with TRBJ2-7; D gene unclear. CDR1 and CDR2 (germline): LNHNV, YYDKDF (reference sequence). This CDR3 has 15 amino acids. The V gene lost 0 bases and the J gene lost 6 bases, with 15 bases spanning the gap. CDR3: CATSRDPSLAVEQYF. As DNA, the CDR3 is TGTGCCACCAGCAGAGATCCATCCCTCGCGGTCGAGCAGTACTTC.

The genes are TRBV4-3 and TRBJ2-2; TRBD2 matches at 7 bases. The CDR3 spans 17 residues. Germline V lookup: CDR1 LGHNA, CDR2 YSLEER. V trimming: 0 bases; J trimming: 3 bases; junction bases outside the gene matches: 7. The CDR3, as DNA: TGCGCCAGCAGCCAAGATGGGCAGGGAGGGGACACCGGGGAGCTGTTTTTT. Amino acids: CASSQDGQGGDTGELFF.

This clone was seen a single time. The V call is TRBV19, the J call TRBJ1-5; a possible D gene is TRBD1 (6 bases). The CDR3 is 15 amino acids. CDR1 and CDR2 from the germline V gene are LNHDA and SQIVND (reference sequence). The V and J ends lost 4 bases and 1 base respectively, with 11 bases between them. The CDR3 region is CASSNRDRSNQPQHF. The DNA for the CDR3 is TGTGCCAGTAGTAACAGGGATCGGAGCAATCAGCCCCAGCATTTT.

As regards this clone: This sample also contains other DNA sequences that code for the same CDR3. V and J are TRBV3-1 (or the pseudogene TRBV3-2) and TRBJ1-3; possible D gene TRBD1, 5 bases. In germline, CDR1 is LGHDT, CDR2 YNNKEL (reference sequence). Trimming cost V 1 base and J 3 bases, with 7 bases left between them. The CDR3 consists of 14 residues. The CDR3: CASSQAGGGNTIYF. Written as DNA, the CDR3 is TGTGCCAGCAGCCAAGCCGGGGGTGGAAACACCATATATTTT.

This chain links TRBV3-1 (or the pseudogene TRBV3-2) with TRBJ2-3; 13 bases match TRBD2. The CDR3 loop spans 17 amino acids. Germline assignment: CDR1 LGHDT and CDR2 YNNKEL (reference sequence). The trim removed 4 bases at V and 5 bases at J, leaving 9 bases unmatched. The CDR3 DNA is TGTGCCAGCAGCCTCGGACTAGCGGGGGCACAGCGAGATACGCAGTATTTT. Translating it yields CASSLGLAGAQRDTQYF.

The V call is TRBV13, the J call TRBJ1-1; weak D call: TRBD1 (6 bases). V lost 5 bases to trimming and J lost 4 bases, with 14 bases between them. CDR3 size: 14 residues. Per germline, CDR1 PRHDT and CDR2 FYEKMQ (reference sequence). The DNA for the CDR3 is TGTGCCAGCAGCCTCAGGGGAGGGGGCACTGAAGCTTTCTTT. It specifies CASSLRGGGTEAFF.

The chain has TRBV24-1 and TRBJ1-1; D not resolved. The CDR3 is 12 residues long. Germline V gene lookup returns CDR1 KGHDR and CDR2 SFDVKD. The germline V and J ends were trimmed by 3 bases and 3 bases, with 4 bases remaining between them. CDR3 amino acids: CATSDTDTEAFF. The DNA for the CDR3 is TGTGCCACCAGTGATACTGACACTGAAGCTTTCTTT.

The chain uses TRBV7-6 and TRBJ1-5; no firm D call. Germline lookup yields CDR1 SGHVS and CDR2 FNYEAQ. Trimming pared 1 base from V and 7 bases from J, leaving 8 bases between. The CDR3 has 13 residues. Here the CDR3 reads CASSLGFQQPQHF. The CDR3 DNA reads as TGTGCCAGCAGCTTAGGTTTTCAGCAGCCCCAGCATTTT.

This chain connects TRBV18 to TRBJ2-1; 8 bases line up with TRBD1. Germline lookup yields CDR1 KGHSH and CDR2 LQKENI. Losses at the gene ends were 2 bases for V and 4 bases for J; bases not matched to a gene: 4. The CDR3 sequence is 15 residues long. The CDR3 DNA follows: TGTGCCAGCTCACCAGAGGGACAGGCGTACAATGAGCAGTTCTTC. Amino acid sequence: CASSPEGQAYNEQFF.

This chain connects TRBV30 to TRBJ1-6, with D possibly TRBD1 on 6 matching bases. The germline V and J ends were trimmed by 5 bases and 8 bases, with 10 bases remaining between them. The CDR3 is made up of 12 amino acids. From germline, CDR1 is GTSNPN and CDR2 SVGIG (reference sequence). CDR3 sequence: CAWGTRDSPLHF. The DNA for the CDR3 is TGTGCCTGGGGGACACGAGATTCACCCCTCCACTTT. The full variable domain, with the rest looked up from reference TRBV30 and TRBJ1-6, is SQTIHQWPATLVQPVGSPLSLECTVEGTSNPNLYWYRQAAGRGLQLLFYSVGIGQISSEVPQNLSASRPQDRQFILSSKKLLLSDSGFYLCAWGTRDSPLHFGNGTRLTVT.

The chain recombines TRBV2 with TRBJ1-5; D is possibly TRBD1 (5 bases). Per germline, CDR1 SNHLY and CDR2 FYNNEI. Trimming shortened V by 1 base and J by 4 bases, and 8 bases separated the two germline ends. The CDR3 runs to 14 residues. The CDR3 DNA reads TGTGCCAGCAGTGAAGGGAAGGGGAATCAGCCCCAGCATTTT. It yields the protein CASSEGKGNQPQHF. The variable domain in full, with the rest retrieved from reference TRBV2 and TRBJ1-5, is EPEVTQTPSHQVTQMGQEVILRCVPISNHLYFYWYRQILGQKVEFLVSFYNNEISEKSEIFDDQFSVERPDGSNFTLKIRSTKLEDSAMYFCASSEGKGNQPQHFGDGTRLSIL.

This rearrangement joins TRBV18 to TRBJ1-5; D perhaps matches TRBD1 (6 bases). Trimming stripped 5 bases from V and 5 bases from J, with 22 bases between. Looked up from germline, CDR1 is KGHSH and CDR2 is LQKENI. CDR3 size: 17 residues. The CDR3 DNA reads TGTGCCAGCTCAAAGGGTCTGGGGGGGGCGCAGGATCAGCCCCAGCATTTT. Translated, it gives CASSKGLGGAQDQPQHF. Using reference TRBV18 and TRBJ1-5 for the parts outside the CDR3, the full variable domain is NAGVMQNPRHLVRRRGQEARLRCSPMKGHSHVYWYRQLPEEGLKFMVYLQKENIIDESGMPKERFSAEFPKEGPSILRIQQVVRGDSAAYFCASSKGLGGAQDQPQHFGDGTRLSIL.

The CDR3 DNA follows: TGTGCCAGCAGCCAAGCAGGACAGGGTGGCCGAGCTTTCTTT. This sequence encodes CASSQAGQGGRAFF. This chain joins TRBV14 and TRBJ1-1, with 8 bases fitting TRBD1. This CDR3 is 14 amino acids long. CDR1 and CDR2 (germline): SGHDN, FVKESK. The ends lost 1 base at V and 10 bases at J; junction bases unmatched: 8. Full variable domain (remainder filled in from reference TRBV14 and TRBJ1-1): EAGVTQFPSHSVIEKGQTVTLRCDPISGHDNLYWYRRVMGKEIKFLLHFVKESKQDESGMPNNRFLAERTGGTYSTLKVQPAELEDSGVYFCASSQAGQGGRAFFGQGTRLTVV.

The chain employs TRBV5-1 and TRBJ2-1; TRBD1 matches 7 bases. The CDR3 loop spans 14 amino acids. Germline V gene data show CDR1 as SGHRS and CDR2 as YFSETQ. V lost 4 bases and J lost 7; bases outside the gene matches: 8. The CDR3 loop reads CASSPRGLLNEQFF. The CDR3 region has the DNA TGCGCCAGCAGCCCTAGGGGGCTATTGAATGAGCAGTTCTTC.

The genes are TRBV4-2 and TRBJ1-4; D not resolved. This CDR3 has 14 amino acids. Germline V gives CDR1 LGHNA, CDR2 YNFKEQ. V gave up 0 bases and J gave up 3 bases, with 5 bases separating them. CDR3 nucleotides: TGTGCCAGCAGCCAAGAACAACCTAATGAAAAACTGTTTTTT. Residues: CASSQEQPNEKLFF.

The rearrangement joins TRBV15 to TRBJ2-2; tentatively, D is TRBD2 (6 bases). The CDR3 covers 17 residues. The V gene's germline CDR1 is LNHNV and CDR2 YYDKDF (reference sequence). Trimming took off 0 bases at V and 1 base at J, with 12 bases between the two ends. For the CDR3, the DNA is TGTGCCACCAGCAGAGATCGGGGGTCAATGAACACCGGGGAGCTGTTTTTT. Protein: CATSRDRGSMNTGELFF.

The V and J genes are TRBV6-6 and TRBJ1-1; possible D gene TRBD1, 5 bases. Germline values: CDR1 MNHNY, CDR2 SVGAGI (reference sequence). This CDR3 comprises 13 residues. The V end lost 8 bases, the J end lost 1 base, and 11 bases lay between the germline ends. The CDR3: CASAGGANTEAFF. The CDR3 nucleotides read TGTGCCAGCGCAGGAGGGGCGAACACTGAAGCTTTCTTT.